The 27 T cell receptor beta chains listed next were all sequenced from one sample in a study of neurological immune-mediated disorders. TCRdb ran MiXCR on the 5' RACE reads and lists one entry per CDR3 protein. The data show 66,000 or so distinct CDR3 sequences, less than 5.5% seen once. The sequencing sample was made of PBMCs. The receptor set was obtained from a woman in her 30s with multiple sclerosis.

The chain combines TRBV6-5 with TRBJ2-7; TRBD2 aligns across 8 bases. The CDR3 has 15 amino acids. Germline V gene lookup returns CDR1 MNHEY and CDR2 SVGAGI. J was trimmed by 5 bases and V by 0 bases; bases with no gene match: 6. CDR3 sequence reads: CASSYSLAGKDEQYF. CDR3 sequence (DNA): TGTGCCAGCAGTTACTCTCTAGCGGGTAAGGACGAGCAGTACTTC.

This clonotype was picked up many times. The CDR3 DNA reads as TGTGCCAGCAGCCCAGGGCTAGCAGAGGGCTCCTACGAGCAGTACTTC. It translates to CASSPGLAEGSYEQYF. J is TRBJ2-7 and V is TRBV13; D assignment may be TRBD1 or TRBD2 (5 bases each). The V gene lost 5 bases and the J gene lost 0 bases, with 17 bases spanning the gap. Looked up from germline, CDR1 is PRHDT and CDR2 is FYEKMQ (reference sequence). CDR3 length: 16 residues.

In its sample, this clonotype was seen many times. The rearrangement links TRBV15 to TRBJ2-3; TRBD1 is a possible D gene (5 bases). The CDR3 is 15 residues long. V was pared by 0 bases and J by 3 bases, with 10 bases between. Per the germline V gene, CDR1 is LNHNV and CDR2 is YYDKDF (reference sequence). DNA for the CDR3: TGTGCCACCAGCAGAGATGCAGGGTGGACAGATACGCAGTATTTT. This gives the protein CATSRDAGWTDTQYF.

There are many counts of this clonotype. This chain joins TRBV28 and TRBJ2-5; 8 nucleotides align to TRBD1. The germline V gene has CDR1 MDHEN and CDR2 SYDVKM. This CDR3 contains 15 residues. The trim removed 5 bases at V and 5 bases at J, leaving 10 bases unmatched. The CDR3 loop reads CASSPATGVQETQYF. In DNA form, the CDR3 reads TGTGCCAGCAGTCCCGCGACAGGGGTTCAGGAGACCCAGTACTTC.

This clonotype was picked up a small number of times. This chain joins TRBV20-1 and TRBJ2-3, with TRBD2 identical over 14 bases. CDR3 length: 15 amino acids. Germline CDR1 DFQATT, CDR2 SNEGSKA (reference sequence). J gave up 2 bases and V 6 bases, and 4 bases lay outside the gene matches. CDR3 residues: CSATTSGGATDTQYF. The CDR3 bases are TGCAGTGCCACGACTAGCGGGGGGGCCACAGATACGCAGTATTTT.

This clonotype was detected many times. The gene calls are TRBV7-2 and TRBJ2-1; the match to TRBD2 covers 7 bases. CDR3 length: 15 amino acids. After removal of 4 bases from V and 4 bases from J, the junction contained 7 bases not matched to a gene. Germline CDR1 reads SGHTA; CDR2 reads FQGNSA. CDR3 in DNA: TGTGCCAGCAGCTCTCAAGCGGGGATATACAATGAGCAGTTCTTC. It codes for CASSSQAGIYNEQFF. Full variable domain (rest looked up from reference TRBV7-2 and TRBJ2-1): GAGVSQSPSNKVTEKGKDVELRCDPISGHTALYWYRQSLGQGLEFLIYFQGNSAPDKSGLPSDRFSAERTGGSVSTLTIQRTQQEDSAVYLCASSSQAGIYNEQFFGPGTRLTVL.

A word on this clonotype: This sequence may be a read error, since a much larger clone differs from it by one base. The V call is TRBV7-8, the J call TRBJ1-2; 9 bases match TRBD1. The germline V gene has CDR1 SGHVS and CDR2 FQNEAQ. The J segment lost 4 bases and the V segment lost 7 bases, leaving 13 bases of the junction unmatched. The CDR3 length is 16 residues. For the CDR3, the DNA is TGTGCCAGCAACAAGGGACAGGGAAGGGAGGGCTATGGCTACACCTTC. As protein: CASNKGQGREGYGYTF.

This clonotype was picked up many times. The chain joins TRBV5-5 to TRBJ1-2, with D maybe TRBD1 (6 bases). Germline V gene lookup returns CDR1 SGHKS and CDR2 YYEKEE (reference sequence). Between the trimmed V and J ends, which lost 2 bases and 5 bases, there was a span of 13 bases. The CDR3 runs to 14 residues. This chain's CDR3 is CASSFKHREYGYTF. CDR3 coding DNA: TGTGCCAGCAGCTTTAAGCACAGGGAATATGGCTACACCTTC.

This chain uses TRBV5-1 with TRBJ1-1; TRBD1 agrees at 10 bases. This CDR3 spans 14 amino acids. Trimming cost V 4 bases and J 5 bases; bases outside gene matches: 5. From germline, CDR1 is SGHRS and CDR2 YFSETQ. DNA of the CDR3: TGCGCCAGCAGCAGGGGACAGGGGCTGACTGAAGCTTTCTTT. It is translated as CASSRGQGLTEAFF.

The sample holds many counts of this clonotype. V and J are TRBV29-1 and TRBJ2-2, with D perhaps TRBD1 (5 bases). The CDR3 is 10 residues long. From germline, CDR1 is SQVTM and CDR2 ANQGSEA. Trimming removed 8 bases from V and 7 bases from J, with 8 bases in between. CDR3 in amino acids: CSTGHGELFF. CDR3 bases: TGCAGCACCGGACACGGGGAGCTGTTTTTT.

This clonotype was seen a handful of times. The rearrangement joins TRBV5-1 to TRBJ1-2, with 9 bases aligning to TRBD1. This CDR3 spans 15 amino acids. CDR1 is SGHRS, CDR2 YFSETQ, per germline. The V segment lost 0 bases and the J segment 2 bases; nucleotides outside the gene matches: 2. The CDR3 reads CASSLGQGGNYGYTF. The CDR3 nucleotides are TGCGCCAGCAGCTTGGGACAGGGGGGCAACTATGGCTACACCTTC.

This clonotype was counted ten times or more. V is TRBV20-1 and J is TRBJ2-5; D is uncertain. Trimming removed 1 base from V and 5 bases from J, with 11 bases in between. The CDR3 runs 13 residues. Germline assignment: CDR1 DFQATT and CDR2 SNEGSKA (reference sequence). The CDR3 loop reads CSARGTVGETQYF. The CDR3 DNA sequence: TGCAGTGCTAGAGGAACGGTTGGCGAGACCCAGTACTTC.

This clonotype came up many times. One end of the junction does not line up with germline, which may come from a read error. Written as DNA, the CDR3 is TGTGCCAGCAGGGAAGATTATGGCAGCGGGAACATTCAGTACTTC. Translated, it gives CASREDYGSGNIQYF. The V and J genes are TRBV6-1 and TRBJ2-4, with D perhaps matching TRBD2 (6 bases). The CDR3 length is 15 residues. Germline lookup yields CDR1 MNHNS and CDR2 SASEGT.

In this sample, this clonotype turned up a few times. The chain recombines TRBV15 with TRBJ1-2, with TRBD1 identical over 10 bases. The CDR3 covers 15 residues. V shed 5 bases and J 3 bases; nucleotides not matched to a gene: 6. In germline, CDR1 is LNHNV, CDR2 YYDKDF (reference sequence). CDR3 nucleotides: TGTGCCACCAGCGGAGCCGGGACAGGGGACTATGGCTACACCTTC. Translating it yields CATSGAGTGDYGYTF.

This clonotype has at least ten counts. CDR3 residues: CASSFAGANVLTF. The CDR3 DNA reads as TGTGCCAGCAGCTTCGCTGGGGCCAACGTCCTGACTTTC. This chain connects TRBV5-8 to TRBJ2-6, with no clear D. The CDR3 consists of 13 residues. V shed 2 bases and J shed 2 bases, with 2 bases lying between them. From germline, CDR1 is SGHTS and CDR2 YDEGEE. Full variable domain (outside the CDR3, taken from reference TRBV5-8 and TRBJ2-6): EAGVTQSPTHLIKTRGQQATLRCSPISGHTSVYWYQQALGLGLQFLLWYDEGEERNRGNFPPRFSGRQFPNYSSELNVNALELEDSALYLCASSFAGANVLTFGAGSRLTVL.

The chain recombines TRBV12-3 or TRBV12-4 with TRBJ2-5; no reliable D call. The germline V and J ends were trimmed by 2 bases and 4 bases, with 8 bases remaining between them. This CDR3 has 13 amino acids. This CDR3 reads CASSLTTRETQYF. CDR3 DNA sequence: TGTGCCAGCAGTTTAACTACTCGAGAGACCCAGTACTTC.

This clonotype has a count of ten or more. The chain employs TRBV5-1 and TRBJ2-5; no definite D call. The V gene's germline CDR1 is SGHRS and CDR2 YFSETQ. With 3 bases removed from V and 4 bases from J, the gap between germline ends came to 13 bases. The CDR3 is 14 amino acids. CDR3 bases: TGCGCCAGCAGCTCAGCGTTTGGGTCAGAGACCCAGTACTTC. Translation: CASSSAFGSETQYF.

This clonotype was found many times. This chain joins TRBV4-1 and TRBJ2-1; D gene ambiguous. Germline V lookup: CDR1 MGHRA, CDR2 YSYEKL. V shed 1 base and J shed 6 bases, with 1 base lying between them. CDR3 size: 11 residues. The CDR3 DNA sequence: TGCGCCAGCAGCCAAGGCAATGAGCAGTTCTTC. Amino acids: CASSQGNEQFF.

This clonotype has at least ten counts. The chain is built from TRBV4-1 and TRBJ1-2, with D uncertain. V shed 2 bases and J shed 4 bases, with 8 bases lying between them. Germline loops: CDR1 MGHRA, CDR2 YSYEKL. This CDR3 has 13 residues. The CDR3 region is CASSQSNSYGYTF. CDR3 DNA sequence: TGCGCCAGCAGCCAATCTAACAGCTATGGCTACACCTTC.

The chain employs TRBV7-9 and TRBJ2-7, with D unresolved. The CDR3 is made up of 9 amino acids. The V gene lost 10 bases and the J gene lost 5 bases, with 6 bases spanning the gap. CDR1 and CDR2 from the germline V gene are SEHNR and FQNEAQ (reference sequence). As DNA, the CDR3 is TGTGCCACCGCGGACGAGCAGTACTTC. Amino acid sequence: CATADEQYF.

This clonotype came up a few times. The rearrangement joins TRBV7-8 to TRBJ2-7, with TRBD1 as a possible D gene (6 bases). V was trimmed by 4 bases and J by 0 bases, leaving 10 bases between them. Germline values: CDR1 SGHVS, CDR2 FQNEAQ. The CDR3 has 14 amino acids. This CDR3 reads CASSSRGSSYEQYF. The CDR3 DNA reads TGTGCCAGCAGCTCCAGGGGAAGCTCCTACGAGCAGTACTTC.

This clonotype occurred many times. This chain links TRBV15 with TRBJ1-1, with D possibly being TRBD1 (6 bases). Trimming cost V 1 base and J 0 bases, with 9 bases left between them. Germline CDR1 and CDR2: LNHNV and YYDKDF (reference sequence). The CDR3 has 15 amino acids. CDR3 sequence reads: CATSRAQGMNTEAFF. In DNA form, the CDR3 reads TGTGCCACCAGCAGAGCTCAGGGGATGAACACTGAAGCTTTCTTT.

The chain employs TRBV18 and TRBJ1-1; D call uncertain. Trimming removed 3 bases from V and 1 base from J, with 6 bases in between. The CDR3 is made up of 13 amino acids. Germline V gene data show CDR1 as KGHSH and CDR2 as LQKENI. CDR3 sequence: CASSPAGNTEAFF. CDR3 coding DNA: TGTGCCAGCTCACCGGCGGGGAACACTGAAGCTTTCTTT.

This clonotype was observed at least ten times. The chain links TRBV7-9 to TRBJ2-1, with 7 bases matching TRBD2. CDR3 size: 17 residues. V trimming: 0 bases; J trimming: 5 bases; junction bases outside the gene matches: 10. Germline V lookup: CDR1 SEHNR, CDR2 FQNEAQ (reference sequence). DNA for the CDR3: TGTGCCAGCAGCTTAGCCGGGGGGTGGGCCCGGGACAATGAGCAGTTCTTC. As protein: CASSLAGGWARDNEQFF.

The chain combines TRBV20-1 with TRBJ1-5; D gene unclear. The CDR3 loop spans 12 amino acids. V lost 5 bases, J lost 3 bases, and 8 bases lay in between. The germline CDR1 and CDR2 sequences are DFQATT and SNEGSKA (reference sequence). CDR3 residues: CSACVNNQPQHF. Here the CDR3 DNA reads TGCAGTGCTTGCGTGAACAATCAGCCCCAGCATTTT.

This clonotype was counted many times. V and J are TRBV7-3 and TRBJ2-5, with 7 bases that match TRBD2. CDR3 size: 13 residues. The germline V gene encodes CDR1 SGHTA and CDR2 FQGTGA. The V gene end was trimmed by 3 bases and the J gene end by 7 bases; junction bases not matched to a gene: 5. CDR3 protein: CASSLERGRTQYF. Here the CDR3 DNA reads TGTGCCAGCAGCTTGGAGCGGGGTCGGACCCAGTACTTC.

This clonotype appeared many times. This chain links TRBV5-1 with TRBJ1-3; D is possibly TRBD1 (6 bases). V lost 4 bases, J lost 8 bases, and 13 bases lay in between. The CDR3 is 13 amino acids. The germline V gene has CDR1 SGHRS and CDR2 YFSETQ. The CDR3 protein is CASSPGTRDTIYF. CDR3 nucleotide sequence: TGCGCCAGCAGCCCCGGGACAAGAGACACCATATATTTT.